This TCR beta chain was sequenced for a study of cytomegalovirus exposure and HLA in healthy donors. Study-level results: Testing in vitro showed a few CMV-associated chains specific for CMV antigens.

As for this clone: Its target is not known.

V trimming: 3 bases; J trimming: 5 bases; junction bases outside the gene matches: 7. Germline V gives CDR1 SGHVS, CDR2 FQNEAQ. The CDR3 extends over 16 amino acids. A multiplex PCR was run with 60 Vbeta primers and 13 Jbeta primers. Data came from immunoSEQ multiplex PCR; TCRdb stores just in-frame clones and leaves some out. The repertoire holds around 190,000 clones, with approximately 85% as singletons. The V gene is TRBV7-8, the J gene TRBJ2-5; 12 positions match TRBD2. The sequence was collected from a man between 18 and 35 years old in good health and CMV-seronegative. The sample consisted of PBMCs. The CDR3 nucleotides are TGTGCCAGCAGCTTTAGGAGACTAGCGGGGGTGGAGACCCAGTACTTC. It is translated as CASSFRRLAGVETQYF.